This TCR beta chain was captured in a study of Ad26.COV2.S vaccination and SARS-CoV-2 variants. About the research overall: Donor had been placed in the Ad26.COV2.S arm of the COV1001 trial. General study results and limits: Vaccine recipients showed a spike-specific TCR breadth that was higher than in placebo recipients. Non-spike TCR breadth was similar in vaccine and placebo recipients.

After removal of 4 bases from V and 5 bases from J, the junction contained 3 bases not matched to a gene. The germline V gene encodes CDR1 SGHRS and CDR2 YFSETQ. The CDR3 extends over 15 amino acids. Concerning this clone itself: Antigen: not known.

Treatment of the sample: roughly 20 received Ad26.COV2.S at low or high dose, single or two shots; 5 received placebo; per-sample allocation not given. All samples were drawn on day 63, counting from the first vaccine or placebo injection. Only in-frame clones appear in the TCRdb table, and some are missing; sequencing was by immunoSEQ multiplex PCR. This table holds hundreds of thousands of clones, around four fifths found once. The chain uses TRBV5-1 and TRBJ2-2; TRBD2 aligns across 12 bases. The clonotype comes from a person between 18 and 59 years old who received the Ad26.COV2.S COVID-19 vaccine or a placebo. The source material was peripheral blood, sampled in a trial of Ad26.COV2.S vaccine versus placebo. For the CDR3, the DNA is TGCGCCAGCAGCCGGACTAGCGGGAAAACCGGGGAGCTGTTTTTT. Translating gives CASSRTSGKTGELFF.